This TCR beta chain emerged from a study of OX40 agonist ivuxolimab in advanced cancers. Study-level points and caveats: Relative to CD4+ cells, CD8+ T cells on average had more expanded clones. At 0.1 to 3.0 mg/kg, CD4+ and CD8+ blood T cells expanded clonally by week 6. With doses of 0.1-3.0 mg/kg, partial responders showed among the lowest clonal expansion.

Profiled with immunoSEQ multiplex PCR; TCRdb holds only in-frame clones, not every one. This table has about 18,000 clones, less than 80% appearing once. As concerns this clone: Antigen unknown.

The sequencing used CD4+ or CD8+ T cells sorted from blood, collected in a trial of the OX40 agonist ivuxolimab. This receptor was taken from an adult with an advanced solid tumor such as melanoma, head and neck, liver or kidney cancer.

CDR3 protein: CASSLGVGLSSYEQYF. Here the CDR3 DNA reads TGTGCCAGCAGCTTGGGGGTGGGGCTTAGCTCCTACGAGCAGTACTTC. The chain joins TRBV5-6 to TRBJ2-7; perhaps TRBD1 as D (5 bases). The CDR3 extends over 16 amino acids. V shed 0 bases and J shed 0 bases, with 13 bases lying between them. Germline V gives CDR1 SGHDT, CDR2 YYEEEE.